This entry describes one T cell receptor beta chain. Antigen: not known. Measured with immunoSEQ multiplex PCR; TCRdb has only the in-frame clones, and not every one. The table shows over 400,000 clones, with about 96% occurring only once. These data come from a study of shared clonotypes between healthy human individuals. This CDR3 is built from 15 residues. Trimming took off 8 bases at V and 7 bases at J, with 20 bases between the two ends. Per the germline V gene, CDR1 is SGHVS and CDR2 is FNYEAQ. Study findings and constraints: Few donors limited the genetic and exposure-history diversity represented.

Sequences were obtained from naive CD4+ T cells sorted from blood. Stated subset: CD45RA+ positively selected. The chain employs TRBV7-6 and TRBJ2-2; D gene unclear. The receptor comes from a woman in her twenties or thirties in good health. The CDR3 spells CASCGPQLRCGELFF. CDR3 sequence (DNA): TGTGCCAGCTGCGGACCCCAACTTAGGTGCGGGGAGCTGTTTTTT.